A single sample gave rise to the 4 T cell receptor beta chains below, sequenced in a study of blood T cell repertoires in COVID-19. TCRdb keeps only in-frame clones here, not all; method: immunoSEQ multiplex PCR. Of nearly 400,000 clones in the sample, roughly 90% were seen once. Specimen: PBMCs or T cells enriched from blood (not recorded which). The receptors derive from a woman in her twenties or thirties who had recovered from COVID-19.

The V gene is TRBV10-3, the J gene TRBJ2-3, with 7 bases lining up with TRBD1. CDR3 length equals 16 residues. The V segment lost 4 bases and the J segment 4 bases; nucleotides outside the gene matches: 11. CDR1 ENHRY and CDR2 SYGVKD come from the germline V gene. The CDR3 DNA follows: TGTGCCATCAGTGGGAAGACAGCAGGGGGTCCAGATACGCAGTATTTT. It is translated as CAISGKTAGGPDTQYF.

The chain has TRBV28 and TRBJ2-1, with D uncertain. CDR3 size: 13 residues. The germline CDR1 and CDR2 sequences are MDHEN and SYDVKM. Trimming removed 9 bases from V and 6 bases from J, with 15 bases in between. CDR3 DNA sequence: TGTGCCAGTACCCGGTTTATCCCCAATGAGCAGTTCTTC. As protein: CASTRFIPNEQFF.

This clone was found once. The CDR3 DNA sequence: TGTGCCAGTAGAAATCCCGGGACAGGGACCGAAGCTTTCTTT. Protein sequence: CASRNPGTGTEAFF. This chain links TRBV19 with TRBJ1-1; 9 bases fit TRBD1. The CDR3 extends over 14 amino acids. CDR1 and CDR2 (germline): LNHDA, SQIVND (reference sequence). The V gene end was trimmed by 6 bases and the J gene end by 8 bases; junction bases not matched to a gene: 10.

This chain joins TRBV3-1 (or the pseudogene TRBV3-2) and TRBJ2-1; maybe TRBD2 (7 bases). The V gene's germline CDR1 is LGHDT and CDR2 YNNKEL (reference sequence). This CDR3 has 15 residues. V lost 1 base and J 9 bases, leaving 16 bases between the germline ends. The CDR3 region is CASSQGGGHASEQFF. CDR3 bases: TGTGCCAGCAGCCAAGGCGGGGGCCACGCGTCTGAGCAGTTCTTC.